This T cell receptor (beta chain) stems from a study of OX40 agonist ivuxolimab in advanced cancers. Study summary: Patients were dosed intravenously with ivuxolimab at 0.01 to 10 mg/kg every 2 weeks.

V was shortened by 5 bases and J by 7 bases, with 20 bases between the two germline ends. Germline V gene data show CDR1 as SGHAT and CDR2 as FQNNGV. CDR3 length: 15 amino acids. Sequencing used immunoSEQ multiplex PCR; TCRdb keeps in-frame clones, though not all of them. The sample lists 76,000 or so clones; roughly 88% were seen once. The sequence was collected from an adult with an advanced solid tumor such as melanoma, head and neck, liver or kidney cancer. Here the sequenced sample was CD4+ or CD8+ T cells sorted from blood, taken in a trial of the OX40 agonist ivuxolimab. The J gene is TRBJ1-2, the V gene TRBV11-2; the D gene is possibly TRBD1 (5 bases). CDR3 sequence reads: CASSRERWGNSGYTF. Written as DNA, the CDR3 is TGTGCCAGCAGCCGAGAGAGGTGGGGGAATTCTGGCTACACCTTC.